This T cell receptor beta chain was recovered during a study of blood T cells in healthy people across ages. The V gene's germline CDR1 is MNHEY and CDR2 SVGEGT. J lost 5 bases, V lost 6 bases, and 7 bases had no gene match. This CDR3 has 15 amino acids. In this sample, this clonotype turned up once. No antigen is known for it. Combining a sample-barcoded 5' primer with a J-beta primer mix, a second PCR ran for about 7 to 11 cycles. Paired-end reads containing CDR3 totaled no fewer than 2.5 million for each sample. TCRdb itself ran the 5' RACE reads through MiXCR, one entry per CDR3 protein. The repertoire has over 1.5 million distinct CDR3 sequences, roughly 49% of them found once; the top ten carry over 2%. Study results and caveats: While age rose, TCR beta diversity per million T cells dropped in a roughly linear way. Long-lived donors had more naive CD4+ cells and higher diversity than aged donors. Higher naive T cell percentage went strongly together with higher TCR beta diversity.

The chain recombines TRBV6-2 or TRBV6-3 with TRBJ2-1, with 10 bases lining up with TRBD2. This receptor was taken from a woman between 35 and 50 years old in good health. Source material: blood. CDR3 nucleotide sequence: TGTGCCAGCAGAACAGCGGGGGGGCCTCACAATGAGCAGTTCTTC. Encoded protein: CASRTAGGPHNEQFF.